A single sample is the source of the 20 T cell receptor beta chains below, sequenced in a study of T cells of healthy individuals (dated by TCRdb to 2017 to 2018). The library relied on 5' RACE. The instrument given in TCRdb is Illumina MiSeq. In TCRdb, the public reads were trimmed at Q25 with fastp and aligned with MiXCR, with productive beta chains retained. Every entry covers one CDR3 protein and lists the most common genes and DNA from its rows. For this sample the table gives some 100,000 distinct CDR3 sequences, of which under 20% were detected only once. Roughly 6.1% of the sample rests with the top ten. All receptors come from a human donor in good health.

The V call is TRBV19, the J call TRBJ1-6, with 7 bases identical to TRBD1. CDR3 length equals 14 residues. The ends lost 5 bases at V and 6 bases at J; junction bases unmatched: 4. Germline CDR1 and CDR2: LNHDA and SQIVND (reference sequence). The CDR3 spells CASSDRVGNSPLHF. Here the CDR3 DNA reads TGTGCCAGTAGTGACAGGGTGGGTAATTCACCCCTCCACTTT.

The chain joins TRBV28 to TRBJ1-1; maybe TRBD1 (5 bases). With 8 bases removed from V and 0 bases from J, the gap between germline ends came to 13 bases. Germline values: CDR1 MDHEN, CDR2 SYDVKM. This CDR3 region has 14 residues. The CDR3 here is CASLGGLLNTEAFF. The CDR3 region has the DNA TGTGCCAGCTTGGGGGGACTTCTGAACACTGAAGCTTTCTTT.

V and J are TRBV11-2 and TRBJ2-3; 7 nucleotides match TRBD2. With 4 bases clipped from V and 1 base from J, the junction kept 5 bases outside the gene matches. The germline V gene has CDR1 SGHAT and CDR2 FQNNGV. CDR3 length: 15 residues. The CDR3 nucleotides are TGTGCCAGCAGCTCAGTGGGGGGGGGCACAGATACGCAGTATTTT. As protein: CASSSVGGGTDTQYF.

CDR3 coding DNA: TGTGCCATCCAGGAGGGATCTTACCAGCCCCAGCATTTT. It encodes CAIQEGSYQPQHF. The chain joins TRBV24-1 to TRBJ1-5; D is unclear. Germline V lookup: CDR1 KGHDR, CDR2 SFDVKD. The V and J ends lost 11 bases and 7 bases respectively, with 17 bases between them. The CDR3 has 13 residues.

This clonotype was counted at least ten times. V is TRBV19 and J is TRBJ2-2, with D perhaps assigned TRBD1 or TRBD2 (6 bases each). The CDR3 loop spans 18 amino acids. Germline values: CDR1 LNHDA, CDR2 SQIVND (reference sequence). The V end was cut by 7 bases, the J end by 3 bases, with 24 bases between. The CDR3 nucleotides are TGTGCCAGTATGGAGACAGGAAGAGGTTCGGGGGACACCGGGGAGCTGTTTTTT. Amino acid sequence: CASMETGRGSGDTGELFF.

This clonotype showed up many times. The chain has TRBV6-5 and TRBJ2-3; 9 nucleotides align to TRBD1. The CDR3 has 14 residues. V shed 6 bases, J shed 7 bases, and the junction held 8 bases outside the gene matches. The germline V gene has CDR1 MNHEY and CDR2 SVGAGI. This CDR3 reads CASRSNRGRNTQYF. CDR3 sequence (DNA): TGTGCCAGCAGATCAAACAGGGGGCGAAATACGCAGTATTTT.

The chain links TRBV12-3 or TRBV12-4 to TRBJ1-5; tentative D call: TRBD1 (5 bases). The CDR3 consists of 15 residues. V dropped 0 bases and J dropped 7 bases, with 13 bases sitting between them. CDR3 bases: TGTGCCAGCAGTTTAGCGCGGAGGGGATCCCAGCCCCAGCATTTT. Protein sequence: CASSLARRGSQPQHF.

The chain is built from TRBV20-1 and TRBJ2-5; 9 nucleotides align to TRBD1. J gave up 5 bases and V 1 base, and 11 bases lay outside the gene matches. Germline V gene lookup returns CDR1 DFQATT and CDR2 SNEGSKA (reference sequence). The CDR3 sequence is 16 residues long. CDR3 sequence (DNA): TGCAGTGCTAGAGTACAGGGGGCGAATCTTCGGGAGACCCAGTACTTC. This codes for CSARVQGANLRETQYF.

The chain carries TRBV7-3 and TRBJ2-1; D is possibly TRBD2 (5 bases). Per germline, CDR1 SGHTA and CDR2 FQGTGA. The CDR3 contains 13 residues. The ends were cut back, 4 bases at V and 7 bases at J, with 11 bases in the middle. CDR3 in amino acids: CASSSSSGNEQFF. CDR3 DNA sequence: TGTGCCAGCAGCTCCTCCTCGGGAAATGAGCAGTTCTTC.

This rearrangement joins TRBV12-3 or TRBV12-4 to TRBJ1-5; no clear D. CDR3 length: 12 residues. Trimming removed 5 bases from V and 7 bases from J, with 9 bases in between. The CDR3 protein is CASSLKEQPQHF. CDR3 in DNA: TGTGCCAGCAGTCTAAAGGAACAGCCCCAGCATTTT.

V gene TRBV7-7 combines with J gene TRBJ1-1; TRBD1 agrees at 7 bases. This CDR3 has 13 residues. Germline assignment: CDR1 SSHAT and CDR2 FNYEAQ (reference sequence). The ends lost 4 bases at V and 6 bases at J; junction bases unmatched: 5. Written as DNA, the CDR3 is TGTGCCAGCAGCTCTTACAGGGGATCTGAAGCTTTCTTT. It codes for CASSSYRGSEAFF. Full variable domain (missing parts from reference TRBV7-7 and TRBJ1-1): GAGVSQSPRYKVTKRGQDVTLRCDPISSHATLYWYQQALGQGPEFLTYFNYEAQPDKSGLPSDRFSAERPEGSISTLTIQRTEQRDSAMYRCASSSYRGSEAFFGQGTRLTVV.

In this sample, this clonotype turned up many times. V and J are TRBV4-3 and TRBJ2-7; D gene ambiguous. V gave up 0 bases and J gave up 4 bases, with 16 bases separating them. The CDR3 is 16 amino acids. Germline CDR1 reads LGHNA; CDR2 reads YSLEER. CDR3 amino acids: CASSQDRAESIYEQYF. Written as DNA, the CDR3 is TGCGCCAGCAGCCAAGATAGGGCAGAGTCCATTTACGAGCAGTACTTC.

The CDR3 DNA follows: TGTGCCAGCAGTAGAACACACAGGGGCGATACCTACGAGCAGTACTTC. Its translation is CASSRTHRGDTYEQYF. The rearrangement joins TRBV6-6 to TRBJ2-7, with TRBD1 matching 7 bases. J was trimmed by 2 bases and V by 5 bases; bases with no gene match: 12. There are 16 residues in the CDR3. Germline CDR1 reads MNHNY; CDR2 reads SVGAGI (reference sequence).

At least ten counts were recorded for this clonotype. The V and J genes are TRBV11-3 and TRBJ2-1; TRBD1 agrees at 9 bases. The V gene end was trimmed by 5 bases and the J gene end by 2 bases; junction bases not matched to a gene: 4. Germline V CDR1 and CDR2: SGHNT, YENEEA. CDR3 length: 15 amino acids. In nucleotides, the CDR3 is TGTGCCAGCAGCCAGGGACAGGGAACCTACAATGAGCAGTTCTTC. Translated: CASSQGQGTYNEQFF.

This clonotype has a count of ten or more. The chain recombines TRBV20-1 with TRBJ1-2, with D perhaps matching TRBD1 (5 bases). CDR3 size: 10 residues. V gave up 7 bases and J gave up 3 bases, with 6 bases separating them. Germline V gives CDR1 DFQATT, CDR2 SNEGSKA (reference sequence). The CDR3 is CSVGDYGYTF. The CDR3 DNA follows: TGCAGTGTAGGGGACTATGGCTACACCTTC.

This clonotype was seen repeatedly, ten times or more. The V call is TRBV6-5, the J call TRBJ1-2, with TRBD1 matching over 10 bases. Germline assignment: CDR1 MNHEY and CDR2 SVGAGI. CDR3 length: 13 amino acids. Trimming removed 6 bases from V and 4 bases from J; junction bases left unmatched: 2. The CDR3 reads CASSWDRGYGYTF. As DNA, the CDR3 is TGTGCCAGCAGCTGGGACAGGGGCTATGGCTACACCTTC.

The V call is TRBV20-1, the J call TRBJ2-2; D gene uncertain. This CDR3 region has 16 residues. Germline CDR1 is DFQATT and CDR2 is SNEGSKA (reference sequence). With 0 bases removed from V and 3 bases from J, the gap between germline ends came to 14 bases. Here the CDR3 DNA reads TGCAGTGCTAGAGATTTGGATGGGCAGTACACCGGGGAGCTGTTTTTT. Protein product: CSARDLDGQYTGELFF.

This clonotype was counted at least ten times. V usage is TRBV3-1 and J usage is TRBJ2-1; 8 bases line up with TRBD2. The CDR3 spans 16 residues. After removal of 4 bases from V and 4 bases from J, the junction contained 9 bases not matched to a gene. Germline V CDR1 and CDR2: LGHDT, YNNKEL (reference sequence). The CDR3 sequence: CASSPLQGTRYNEQFF. CDR3 nucleotide sequence: TGTGCCAGCAGCCCCCTACAAGGGACTAGGTACAATGAGCAGTTCTTC.

This sequence joins TRBV20-1 and TRBJ2-5, with D perhaps TRBD2 (6 bases). The CDR3 has 15 amino acids. Trimming stripped 6 bases from V and 5 bases from J, with 22 bases between. Germline loops: CDR1 DFQATT, CDR2 SNEGSKA (reference sequence). The CDR3 loop is CSASKEGGYGETQYF. CDR3 nucleotides: TGCAGTGCCAGCAAAGAGGGAGGCTATGGGGAGACCCAGTACTTC.

This clonotype was found once. This chain uses TRBV28 with TRBJ2-1, with 9 positions matching TRBD2. The ends lost 5 bases at V and 2 bases at J; junction bases unmatched: 10. The CDR3 runs 17 residues. Germline V lookup: CDR1 MDHEN, CDR2 SYDVKM. The CDR3 DNA reads TGTGCCAGCAGTCCCTGGGGTAGCGGGAGAGCCTACAATGAGCAGTTCTTC. Its protein is CASSPWGSGRAYNEQFF.